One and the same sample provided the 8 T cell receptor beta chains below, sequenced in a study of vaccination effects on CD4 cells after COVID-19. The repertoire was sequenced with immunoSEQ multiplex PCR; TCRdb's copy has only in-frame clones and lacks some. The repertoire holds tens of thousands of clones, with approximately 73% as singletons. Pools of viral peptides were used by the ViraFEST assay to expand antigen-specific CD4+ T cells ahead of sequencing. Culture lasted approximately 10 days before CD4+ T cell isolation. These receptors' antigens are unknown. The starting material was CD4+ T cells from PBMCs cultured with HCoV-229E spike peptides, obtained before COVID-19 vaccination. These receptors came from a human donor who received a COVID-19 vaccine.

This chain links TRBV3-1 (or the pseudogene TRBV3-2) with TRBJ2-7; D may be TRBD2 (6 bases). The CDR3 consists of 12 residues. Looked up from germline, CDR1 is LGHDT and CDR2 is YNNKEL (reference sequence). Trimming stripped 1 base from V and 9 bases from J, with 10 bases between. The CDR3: CASSQGGGMQYF. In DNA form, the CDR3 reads TGTGCCAGCAGCCAAGGGGGCGGGATGCAGTACTTC.

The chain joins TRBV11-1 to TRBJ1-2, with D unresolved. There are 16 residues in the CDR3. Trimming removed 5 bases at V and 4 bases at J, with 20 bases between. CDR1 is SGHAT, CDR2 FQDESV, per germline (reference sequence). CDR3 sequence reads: CASSQRTGTSGYGYTF. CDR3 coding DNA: TGTGCCAGCAGCCAGAGGACGGGAACTTCTGGCTATGGCTACACCTTC.

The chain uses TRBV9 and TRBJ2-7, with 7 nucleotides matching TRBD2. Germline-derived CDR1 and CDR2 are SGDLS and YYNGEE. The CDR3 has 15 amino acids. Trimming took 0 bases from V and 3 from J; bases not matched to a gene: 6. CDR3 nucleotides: TGTGCCAGCAGCGTAGAGTCTAGCGGTCGCTACGAGCAGTACTTC. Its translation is CASSVESSGRYEQYF.

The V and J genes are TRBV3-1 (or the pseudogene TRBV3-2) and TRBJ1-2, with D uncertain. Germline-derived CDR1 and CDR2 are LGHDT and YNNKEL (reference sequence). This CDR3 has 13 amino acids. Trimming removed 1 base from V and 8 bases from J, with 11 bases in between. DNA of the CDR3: TGTGCCAGCAGCCAAGGTTCGGCGCGGGGCTACACCTTC. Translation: CASSQGSARGYTF.

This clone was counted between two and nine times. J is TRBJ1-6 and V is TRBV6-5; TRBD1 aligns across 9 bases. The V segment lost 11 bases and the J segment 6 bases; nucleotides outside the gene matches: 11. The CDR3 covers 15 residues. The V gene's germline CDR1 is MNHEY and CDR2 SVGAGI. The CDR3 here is CACTSDRGGNSPLHF. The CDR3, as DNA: TGTGCCTGCACCTCGGACAGGGGTGGTAATTCACCCCTCCACTTT.

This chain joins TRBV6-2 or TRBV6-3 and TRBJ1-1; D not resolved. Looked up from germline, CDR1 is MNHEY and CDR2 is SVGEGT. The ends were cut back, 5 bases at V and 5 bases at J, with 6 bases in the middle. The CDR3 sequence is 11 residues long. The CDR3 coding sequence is TGTGCCAGCAGTCTCGGAACTGAAGCTTTCTTT. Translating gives CASSLGTEAFF.

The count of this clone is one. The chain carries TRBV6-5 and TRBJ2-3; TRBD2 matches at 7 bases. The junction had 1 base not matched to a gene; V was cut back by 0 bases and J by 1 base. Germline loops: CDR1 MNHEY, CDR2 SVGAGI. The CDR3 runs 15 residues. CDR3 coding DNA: TGTGCCAGCAGTTACTCTCTAGCGGGCACAGATACGCAGTATTTT. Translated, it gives CASSYSLAGTDTQYF.

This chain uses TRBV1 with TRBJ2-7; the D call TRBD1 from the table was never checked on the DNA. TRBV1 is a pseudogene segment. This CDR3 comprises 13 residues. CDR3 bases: TGCACCAGCAGCCAAACAGGCTCCTACGAGCAGTACTTC. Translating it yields CTSSQTGSYEQYF.